The clone carrying this T cell receptor beta chain was seen a handful of times. Its antigen is unidentified. This record belongs to a study of tumor-infiltrating lymphocytes in localized non-small cell lung cancer. Study-level findings and limits: IM1 and IM2 tumors showed no difference in T-cell fraction. Technical variation could not be separated from intratumor heterogeneity here. Tumors had more T cell infiltration than uninvolved lung, per TCRbeta sequencing and CD3 counts.

Germline V gene lookup returns CDR1 SGHRS and CDR2 YFSETQ. This CDR3 is built from 13 residues. With 4 bases removed from V and 2 bases from J, the gap between germline ends came to 6 bases. Clones were sequenced by immunoSEQ multiplex PCR, and TCRdb holds only the in-frame ones, with some missing. The sample holds about 29,000 clones, 75% to 90% seen once. Material for sequencing was lung tumor tissue. This sequence originates from a human donor with non-small cell lung cancer. J is TRBJ1-4 and V is TRBV5-1; D is uncertain. The CDR3 loop is CASSQDTNEKLFF. DNA for the CDR3: TGCGCCAGCAGCCAAGACACTAATGAAAAACTGTTTTTT.